Here is one TCR beta chain with its context. This sample stems from a study of blood T cell repertoires in COVID-19. Study information: The United States, Italy and Spain were the sources of the acute and convalescent COVID-19 samples.

Trimming cost V 5 bases and J 4 bases; bases outside gene matches: 11. This CDR3 region has 17 residues. The germline CDR1 and CDR2 sequences are SGHNT and YENEEA. Profiled with immunoSEQ multiplex PCR; TCRdb holds only in-frame clones, not every one. The sample consists of some 320,000 clones, 90% of them appearing once. The material sequenced was PBMCs or T cells enriched from blood (not recorded which). This clonotype originated in a woman younger than 45 who had been exposed to COVID-19. This chain connects TRBV11-3 to TRBJ2-6, with 7 bases fitting TRBD1. The CDR3 protein is CASSNGLRGRGANVLTF. The CDR3 coding sequence is TGTGCCAGCAGCAATGGACTCAGGGGGAGAGGGGCCAACGTCCTGACTTTC. Variable domain in full (rest from reference TRBV11-3 and TRBJ2-6): EAGVVQSPRYKIIEKKQPVAFWCNPISGHNTLYWYLQNLGQGPELLIRYENEEAVDDSQLPKDRFSAERLKGVDSTLKIQPAELGDSAVYLCASSNGLRGRGANVLTFGAGSRLTVL.